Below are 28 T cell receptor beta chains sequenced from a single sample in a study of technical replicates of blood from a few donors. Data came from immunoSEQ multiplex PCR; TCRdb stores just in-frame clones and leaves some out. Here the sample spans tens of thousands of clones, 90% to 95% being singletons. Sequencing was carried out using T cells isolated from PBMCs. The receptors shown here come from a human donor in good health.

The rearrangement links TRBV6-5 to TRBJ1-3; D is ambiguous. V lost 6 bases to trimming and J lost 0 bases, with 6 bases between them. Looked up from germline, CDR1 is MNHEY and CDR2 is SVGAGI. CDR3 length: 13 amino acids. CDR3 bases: TGTGCCAGCAGAGCTGCCTCTGGAAACACCATATATTTT. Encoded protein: CASRAASGNTIYF.

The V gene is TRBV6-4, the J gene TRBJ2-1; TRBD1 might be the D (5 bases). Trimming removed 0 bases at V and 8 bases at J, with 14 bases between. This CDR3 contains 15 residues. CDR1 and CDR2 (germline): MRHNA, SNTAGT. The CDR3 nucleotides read TGTGCCAGCAGTGACTCGGCTCAGGGATTCGATGAGCAGTTCTTC. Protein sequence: CASSDSAQGFDEQFF.

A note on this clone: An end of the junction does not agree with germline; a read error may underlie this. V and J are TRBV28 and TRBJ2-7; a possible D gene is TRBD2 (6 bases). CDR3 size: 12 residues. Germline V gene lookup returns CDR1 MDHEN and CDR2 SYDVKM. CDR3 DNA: TGTGCCAGCAGTTTACTCACGGGAGCTCCGCGCTTC. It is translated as CASSLLTGAPRF.

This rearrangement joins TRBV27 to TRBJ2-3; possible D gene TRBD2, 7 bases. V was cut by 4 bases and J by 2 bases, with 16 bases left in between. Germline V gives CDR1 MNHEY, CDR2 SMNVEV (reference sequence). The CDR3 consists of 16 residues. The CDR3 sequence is CASSSLGGGNTDTQYF. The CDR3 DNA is TGTGCCAGCAGTTCGTTGGGAGGGGGGAACACAGATACGCAGTATTTT.

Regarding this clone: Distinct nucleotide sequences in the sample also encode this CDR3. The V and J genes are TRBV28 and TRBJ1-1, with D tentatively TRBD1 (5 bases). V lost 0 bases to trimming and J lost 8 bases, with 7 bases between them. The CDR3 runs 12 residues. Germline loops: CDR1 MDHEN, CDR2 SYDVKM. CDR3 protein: CASSLWGGEAFF. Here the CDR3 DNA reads TGTGCCAGCAGTTTATGGGGGGGAGAAGCTTTCTTT.

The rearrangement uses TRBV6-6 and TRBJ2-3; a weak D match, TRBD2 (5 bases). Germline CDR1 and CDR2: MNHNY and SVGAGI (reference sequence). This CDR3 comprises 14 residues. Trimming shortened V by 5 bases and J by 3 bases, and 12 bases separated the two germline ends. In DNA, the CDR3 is TGTGCCAGCAGTAGGAGGACTCCAACAGATACGCAGTATTTT. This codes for CASSRRTPTDTQYF.

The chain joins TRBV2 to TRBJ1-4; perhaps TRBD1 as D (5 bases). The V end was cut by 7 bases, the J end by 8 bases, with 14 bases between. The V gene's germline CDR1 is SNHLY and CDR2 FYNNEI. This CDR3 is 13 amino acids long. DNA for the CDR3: TGTGCCAGCACTTACGGACGGGGGGAAAAACTGTTTTTT. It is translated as CASTYGRGEKLFF. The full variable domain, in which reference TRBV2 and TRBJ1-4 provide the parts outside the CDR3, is EPEVTQTPSHQVTQMGQEVILRCVPISNHLYFYWYRQILGQKVEFLVSFYNNEISEKSEIFDDQFSVERPDGSNFTLKIRSTKLEDSAMYFCASTYGRGEKLFFGSGTQLSVL.

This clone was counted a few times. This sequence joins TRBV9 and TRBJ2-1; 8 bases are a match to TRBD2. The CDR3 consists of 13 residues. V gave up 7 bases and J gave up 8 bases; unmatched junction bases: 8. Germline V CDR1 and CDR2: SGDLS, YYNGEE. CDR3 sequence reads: CASRGTRPHEQFF. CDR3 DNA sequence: TGTGCCAGCCGCGGGACTAGACCCCATGAGCAGTTCTTC. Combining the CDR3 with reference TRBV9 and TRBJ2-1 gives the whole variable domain DSGVTQTPKHLITATGQRVTLRCSPRSGDLSVYWYQQSLDQGLQFLIQYYNGEERAKGNILERFSAQQFPDLHSELNLSSLELGDSALYFCASRGTRPHEQFFGPGTRLTVL.

CDR3 region: CASSLGGATNEKLFF. CDR3 in DNA: TGTGCCAGCAGCCTGGGGGGAGCAACTAATGAAAAACTGTTTTTT. The chain couples TRBV5-4 to TRBJ1-4; possibly TRBD1 for D (5 bases). V lost 4 bases to trimming and J lost 0 bases, with 10 bases between them. This CDR3 has 15 amino acids. The germline V gene has CDR1 SGHNT and CDR2 YYREEE (reference sequence).

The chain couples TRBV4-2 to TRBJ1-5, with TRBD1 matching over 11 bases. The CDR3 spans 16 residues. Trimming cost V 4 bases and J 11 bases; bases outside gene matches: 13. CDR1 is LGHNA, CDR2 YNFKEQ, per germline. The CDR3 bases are TGTGCCAGCAGCCCGGGGACAGGGGGGATCATTAGGGCCCAGCATTTT. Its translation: CASSPGTGGIIRAQHF.

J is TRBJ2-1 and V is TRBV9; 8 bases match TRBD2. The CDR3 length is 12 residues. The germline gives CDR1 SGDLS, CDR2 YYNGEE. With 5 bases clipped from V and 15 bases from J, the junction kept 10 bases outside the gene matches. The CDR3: CASSVSGTSLFF. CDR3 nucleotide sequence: TGTGCCAGCAGTGTATCCGGGACTAGTCTGTTCTTC.

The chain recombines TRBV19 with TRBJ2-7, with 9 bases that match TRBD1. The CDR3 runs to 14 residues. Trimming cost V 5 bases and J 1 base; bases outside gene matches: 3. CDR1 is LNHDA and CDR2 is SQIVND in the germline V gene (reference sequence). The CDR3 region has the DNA TGTGCCAGTAGTCGGACAGGGGATTCCTACGAGCAGTACTTC. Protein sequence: CASSRTGDSYEQYF.

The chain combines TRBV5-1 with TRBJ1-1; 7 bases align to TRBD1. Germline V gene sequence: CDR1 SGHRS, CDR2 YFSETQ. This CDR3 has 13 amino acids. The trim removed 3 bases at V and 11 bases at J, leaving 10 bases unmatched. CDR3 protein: CASSSVGTGEAFF. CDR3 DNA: TGCGCCAGCAGCTCGGTTGGAACAGGGGAGGCTTTCTTT.

DNA for the CDR3: TGTGCCAGTAGTATGGGCCCCGGGCAGGGGAACTATGGCTACACCTTC. It specifies CASSMGPGQGNYGYTF. The V and J genes are TRBV19 and TRBJ1-2; possible D gene TRBD1, 6 bases. Germline CDR1 LNHDA, CDR2 SQIVND (reference sequence). The CDR3 loop spans 16 amino acids. V gave up 3 bases and J gave up 2 bases, with 16 bases separating them.

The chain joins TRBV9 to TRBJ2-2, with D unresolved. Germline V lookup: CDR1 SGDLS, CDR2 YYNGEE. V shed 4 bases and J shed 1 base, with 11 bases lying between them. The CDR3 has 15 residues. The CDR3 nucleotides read TGTGCCAGCAGCATCCTGAGTCGGAACACCGGGGAGCTGTTTTTT. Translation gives CASSILSRNTGELFF.

The CDR3 reads CASSFGTGTTGELFF. The DNA for the CDR3 is TGTGCCAGCAGCTTCGGGACAGGTACCACCGGGGAGCTGTTTTTT. The chain joins TRBV7-7 to TRBJ2-2; TRBD1 matches at 8 bases. CDR3 length: 15 amino acids. Looked up from germline, CDR1 is SSHAT and CDR2 is FNYEAQ (reference sequence). Trimming removed 3 bases from V and 4 bases from J; junction bases left unmatched: 4. The complete variable domain, with remaining parts taken from reference TRBV7-7 and TRBJ2-2, reads GAGVSQSPRYKVTKRGQDVTLRCDPISSHATLYWYQQALGQGPEFLTYFNYEAQPDKSGLPSDRFSAERPEGSISTLTIQRTEQRDSAMYRCASSFGTGTTGELFFGEGSRLTVL.

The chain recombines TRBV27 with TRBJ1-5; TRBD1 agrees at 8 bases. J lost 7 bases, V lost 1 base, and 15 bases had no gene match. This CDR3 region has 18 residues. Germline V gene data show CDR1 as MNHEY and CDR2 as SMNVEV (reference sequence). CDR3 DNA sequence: TGTGCCAGCAGTTTATTCTTCGGACAGGGCCGAGTAAGGCAGCCCCAGCATTTT. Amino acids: CASSLFFGQGRVRQPQHF.

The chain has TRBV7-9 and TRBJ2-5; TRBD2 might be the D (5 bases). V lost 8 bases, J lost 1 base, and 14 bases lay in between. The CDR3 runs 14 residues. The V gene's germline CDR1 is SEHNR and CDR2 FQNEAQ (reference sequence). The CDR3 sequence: CASSRNGVQETQYF. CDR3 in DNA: TGTGCCAGCTCCCGAAACGGGGTCCAAGAGACCCAGTACTTC.

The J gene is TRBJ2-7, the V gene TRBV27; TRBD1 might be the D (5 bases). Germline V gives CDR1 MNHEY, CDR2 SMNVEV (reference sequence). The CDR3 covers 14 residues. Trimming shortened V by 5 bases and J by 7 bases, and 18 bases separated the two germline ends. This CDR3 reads CASSRQGPPGEQYF. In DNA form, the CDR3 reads TGTGCCAGCAGTCGGCAGGGTCCACCCGGTGAGCAGTACTTC.

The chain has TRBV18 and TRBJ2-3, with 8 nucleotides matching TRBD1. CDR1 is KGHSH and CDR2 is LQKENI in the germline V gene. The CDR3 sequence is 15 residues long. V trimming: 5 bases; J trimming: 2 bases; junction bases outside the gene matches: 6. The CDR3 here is CASSGQGSITDTQYF. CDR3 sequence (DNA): TGTGCCAGCTCAGGACAGGGAAGCATCACAGATACGCAGTATTTT.

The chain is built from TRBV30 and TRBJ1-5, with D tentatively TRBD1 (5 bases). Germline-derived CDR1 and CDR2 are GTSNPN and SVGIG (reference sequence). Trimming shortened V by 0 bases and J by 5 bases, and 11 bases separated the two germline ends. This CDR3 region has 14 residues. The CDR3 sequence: CAWSVGGGDQPQHF. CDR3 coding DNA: TGTGCCTGGAGTGTGGGGGGGGGTGATCAGCCCCAGCATTTT.

DNA of the CDR3: TGTGCCATCAGTGGAAAGCGGGGGGGCCGGGACACCGGGGAGCTGTTTTTT. This gives the protein CAISGKRGGRDTGELFF. This rearrangement joins TRBV10-3 to TRBJ2-2, with TRBD2 matching 10 bases. Per germline, CDR1 ENHRY and CDR2 SYGVKD. This CDR3 region has 17 residues. The V gene end was trimmed by 4 bases and the J gene end by 3 bases; junction bases not matched to a gene: 8.

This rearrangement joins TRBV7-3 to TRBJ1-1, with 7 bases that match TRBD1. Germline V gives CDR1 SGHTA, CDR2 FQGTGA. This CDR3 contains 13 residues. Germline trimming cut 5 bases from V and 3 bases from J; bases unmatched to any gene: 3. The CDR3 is CASSTQGDTEAFF. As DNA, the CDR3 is TGTGCCAGCAGCACTCAGGGGGACACTGAAGCTTTCTTT. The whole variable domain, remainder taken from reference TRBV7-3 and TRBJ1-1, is GAGVSQTPSNKVTEKGKYVELRCDPISGHTALYWYRQSLGQGPEFLIYFQGTGAADDSGLPNDRFFAVRPEGSVSTLKIQRTERGDSAVYLCASSTQGDTEAFFGQGTRLTVV.

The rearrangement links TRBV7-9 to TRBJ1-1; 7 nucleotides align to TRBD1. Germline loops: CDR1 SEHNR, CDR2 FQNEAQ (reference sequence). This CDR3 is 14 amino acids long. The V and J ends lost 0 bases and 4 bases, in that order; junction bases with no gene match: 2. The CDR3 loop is CASSLATGFTEAFF. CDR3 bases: TGTGCCAGCAGCTTAGCGACAGGGTTCACTGAAGCTTTCTTT. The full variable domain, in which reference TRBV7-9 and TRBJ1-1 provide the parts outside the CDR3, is DTGVSQNPRHKITKRGQNVTFRCDPISEHNRLYWYRQTLGQGPEFLTYFQNEAQLEKSRLLSDRFSAERPKGSFSTLEIQRTEQGDSAMYLCASSLATGFTEAFFGQGTRLTVV.

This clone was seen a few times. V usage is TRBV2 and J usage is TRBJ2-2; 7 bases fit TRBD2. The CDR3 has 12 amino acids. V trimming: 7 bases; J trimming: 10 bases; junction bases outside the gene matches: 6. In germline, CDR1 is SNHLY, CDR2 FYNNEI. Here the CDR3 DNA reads TGTGCCAGCATGGCGGGAGAAACGGAGCTGTTTTTT. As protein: CASMAGETELFF.

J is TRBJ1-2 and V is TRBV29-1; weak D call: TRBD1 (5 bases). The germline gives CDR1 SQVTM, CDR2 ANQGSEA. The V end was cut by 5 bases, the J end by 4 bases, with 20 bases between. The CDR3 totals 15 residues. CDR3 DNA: TGCAGCGTTCTTGGTAGGGGTTTCCCCGCCTATGGCTACACCTTC. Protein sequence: CSVLGRGFPAYGYTF. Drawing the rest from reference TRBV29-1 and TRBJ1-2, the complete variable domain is SAVISQKPSRDICQRGTSLTIQCQVDSQVTMMFWYRQQPGQSLTLIATANQGSEATYESGFVIDKFPISRPNLTFSTLTVSNMSPEDSSIYLCSVLGRGFPAYGYTFGSGTRLTVV.

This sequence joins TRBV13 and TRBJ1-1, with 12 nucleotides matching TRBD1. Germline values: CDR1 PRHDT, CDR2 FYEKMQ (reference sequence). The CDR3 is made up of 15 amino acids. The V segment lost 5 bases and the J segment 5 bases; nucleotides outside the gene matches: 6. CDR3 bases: TGTGCCAGCAGCCAACGGGACAGGGGGCAAACTGAAGCTTTCTTT. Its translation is CASSQRDRGQTEAFF.

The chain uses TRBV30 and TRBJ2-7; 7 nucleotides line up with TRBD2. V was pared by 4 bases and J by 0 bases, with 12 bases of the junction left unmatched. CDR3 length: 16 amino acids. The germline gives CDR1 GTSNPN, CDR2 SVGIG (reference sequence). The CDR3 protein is CAWTLGGSGASYEQYF. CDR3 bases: TGTGCCTGGACCTTAGGCGGGAGCGGTGCCTCCTACGAGCAGTACTTC.